The 22 T cell receptor beta chains given below trace back to one sample, sequenced in a study of beta chain features in type 1 diabetes. The sequenced template was cDNA made from the entire isolated RNA. Assay: immunoSEQ multiplex PCR; the TCRdb copy retains only in-frame clones and omits some. The sample carries about 150,000 clones, 7% to 10% recorded once. Material for sequencing was central memory CD4+ T cells from blood. Receptors were obtained from a man between 18 and 29 years old in good health.

This clone was seen only a few times. The rearrangement joins TRBV9 to TRBJ2-1, with 8 positions matching TRBD2. The CDR3 is made up of 15 amino acids. The trim removed 0 bases at V and 7 bases at J, leaving 6 bases unmatched. Germline values: CDR1 SGDLS, CDR2 YYNGEE. The CDR3 sequence is CASSVDAGGINEQFF. For the CDR3, the DNA is TGTGCCAGCAGCGTAGATGCGGGGGGAATAAATGAGCAGTTCTTC.

The rearrangement uses TRBV28 and TRBJ1-3; 8 nucleotides align to TRBD1. The CDR3 contains 16 residues. Germline V lookup: CDR1 MDHEN, CDR2 SYDVKM. The trim removed 5 bases at V and 0 bases at J, leaving 6 bases unmatched. CDR3 DNA: TGTGCCAGCAGTCCCCCGGACAGGGTCTCTGGAAACACCATATATTTT. Protein: CASSPPDRVSGNTIYF. The full variable domain, in which reference TRBV28 and TRBJ1-3 provide the parts outside the CDR3, is DVKVTQSSRYLVKRTGEKVFLECVQDMDHENMFWYRQDPGLGLRLIYFSYDVKMKEKGDIPEGYSVSREKKERFSLILESASTNQTSMYLCASSPPDRVSGNTIYFGEGSWLTVV.

The chain combines TRBV4-2 with TRBJ1-6; perhaps TRBD1 as D (5 bases). V lost 4 bases and J 9 bases, leaving 22 bases between the germline ends. In germline, CDR1 is LGHNA, CDR2 YNFKEQ. The CDR3 spans 17 residues. The CDR3 region is CASSREDRDGRISPLHF. The CDR3 DNA reads TGTGCCAGCAGCCGGGAGGACCGGGACGGCAGGATTTCACCCCTCCACTTT.

This clone was counted at least ten times. The CDR3: CSAAPGMVNTEAFF. In nucleotides, the CDR3 is TGCAGCGCCGCCCCGGGGATGGTGAACACTGAAGCTTTCTTT. The rearrangement joins TRBV29-1 to TRBJ1-1; D unclear. Looked up from germline, CDR1 is SQVTM and CDR2 is ANQGSEA. V shed 7 bases and J shed 0 bases, with 15 bases lying between them. The CDR3 runs 14 residues.

This chain joins TRBV2 and TRBJ1-3, with 8 bases aligning to TRBD1. This CDR3 is built from 16 residues. Trimming at V came to 6 bases and at J to 2 bases, leaving 9 bases not matched to a gene. CDR1 and CDR2 from the germline V gene are SNHLY and FYNNEI. The CDR3 loop is CASRVMGRGPGNTIYF. The CDR3 DNA reads as TGTGCCAGCAGGGTAATGGGCAGGGGGCCTGGAAACACCATATATTTT.

On this clone itself: Other DNA sequences within the sample encode an identical CDR3. This sequence joins TRBV5-1 and TRBJ1-2, with D uncertain. The CDR3 length is 13 residues. V was trimmed by 0 bases and J by 4 bases, leaving 7 bases between them. The germline CDR1 and CDR2 sequences are SGHRS and YFSETQ. The CDR3 region is CASSLGGGYGYTF. CDR3 DNA: TGCGCCAGCAGCTTGGGGGGAGGCTATGGCTACACCTTC.

Only a few counts were recorded for this clone. The chain couples TRBV15 to TRBJ2-3; 10 nucleotides align to TRBD1. Trimming removed 1 base from V and 4 bases from J; junction bases left unmatched: 8. The germline V gene encodes CDR1 LNHNV and CDR2 YYDKDF (reference sequence). The CDR3 runs 17 residues. The CDR3 DNA sequence: TGTGCCACCAGCAGAGCGGCCGGGACAGGGGTTCCAGATACGCAGTATTTT. It encodes CATSRAAGTGVPDTQYF.

In its sample, this clone was seen a few times. The chain uses TRBV5-6 and TRBJ1-2; 8 nucleotides align to TRBD1. This CDR3 comprises 15 residues. Per germline, CDR1 SGHDT and CDR2 YYEEEE. V gave up 3 bases and J gave up 4 bases; unmatched junction bases: 8. The DNA of the CDR3 is TGTGCCAGCAGCTACAGGGACAGGAGATCCTATGGCTACACCTTC. Its translation is CASSYRDRRSYGYTF.

The chain combines TRBV9 with TRBJ1-2; unclear D gene. The germline V and J ends were trimmed by 3 bases and 4 bases, with 13 bases remaining between them. The germline CDR1 and CDR2 sequences are SGDLS and YYNGEE. This CDR3 is built from 14 residues. CDR3 sequence (DNA): TGTGCCAGCAGCGCCGATCCCGAGGGCTATGGCTACACCTTC. Its protein is CASSADPEGYGYTF.

A few counts support this clone. The chain employs TRBV11-2 and TRBJ1-1; D is possibly TRBD1 (5 bases). This CDR3 contains 12 residues. CDR1 SGHAT and CDR2 FQNNGV come from the germline V gene. Trimming took 0 bases from V and 7 from J, leaving 6 bases between them. In nucleotides, the CDR3 is TGTGCCAGCAGCTTAGAACAGGTTGAAGCTTTCTTT. Translating gives CASSLEQVEAFF.

This clone has a handful of counts. The gene calls are TRBV6-6 and TRBJ2-4; tentative D call: TRBD1 (5 bases). Trimming pared 5 bases from V and 0 bases from J, leaving 11 bases between. CDR1 is MNHNY and CDR2 is SVGAGI in the germline V gene (reference sequence). CDR3 length: 15 amino acids. CDR3 loop: CASSAQGLAKNIQYF. In DNA form, the CDR3 reads TGTGCCAGCAGTGCCCAGGGTTTAGCCAAAAACATTCAGTACTTC.

The rearrangement joins TRBV30 to TRBJ1-5; weak D call: TRBD1 (6 bases). The CDR3 runs 15 residues. V gave up 4 bases and J gave up 4 bases, with 17 bases separating them. The germline V gene encodes CDR1 GTSNPN and CDR2 SVGIG (reference sequence). The chain's CDR3 is CAWTPGHSVNQPQHF. Here the CDR3 DNA reads TGTGCCTGGACCCCGGGACACTCAGTGAATCAGCCCCAGCATTTT.

The chain has TRBV7-2 and TRBJ2-5, with D maybe TRBD2 (6 bases). With 0 bases removed from V and 6 bases from J, the gap between germline ends came to 14 bases. The germline gives CDR1 SGHTA, CDR2 FQGNSA. The CDR3 is 15 amino acids. CDR3 DNA: TGTGCCAGCAGCTTAGCGCAGGAGGGAGTTAAGACCCAGTACTTC. Residues: CASSLAQEGVKTQYF.

Only a few counts were recorded for this clone. This rearrangement joins TRBV10-3 to TRBJ2-7, with 7 nucleotides matching TRBD1. The CDR3 runs 17 residues. Per germline, CDR1 ENHRY and CDR2 SYGVKD. V lost 4 bases, J lost 2 bases, and 14 bases stayed unmatched. CDR3 protein: CAISVTSGTANTYEQYF. In DNA form, the CDR3 reads TGTGCCATCAGTGTGACCTCCGGGACAGCGAATACCTACGAGCAGTACTTC.

This clone was observed a few times. This sample includes further DNA sequences coding for the same CDR3. V gene TRBV9 combines with J gene TRBJ2-7; D may be TRBD1 (5 bases). CDR1 and CDR2 from the germline V gene are SGDLS and YYNGEE. Trimming took off 0 bases at V and 1 base at J, with 5 bases between the two ends. The CDR3 loop spans 13 amino acids. CDR3 DNA sequence: TGTGCCAGCAGCGTAGGACAGTCCTACGAGCAGTACTTC. This codes for CASSVGQSYEQYF.

Only a few counts were recorded for this clone. V gene TRBV11-2 combines with J gene TRBJ2-2; 10 positions match TRBD1. This CDR3 has 15 residues. Germline loops: CDR1 SGHAT, CDR2 FQNNGV. J gave up 6 bases and V 5 bases, and 6 bases lay outside the gene matches. The CDR3 DNA reads TGTGCCAGCAGCCACCGGGACAGGGGCGCCGGGGAGCTGTTTTTT. This encodes CASSHRDRGAGELFF.

This clone has just a few counts. This chain connects TRBV2 to TRBJ2-3, with TRBD1 as a possible D gene (7 bases). Germline V gene lookup returns CDR1 SNHLY and CDR2 FYNNEI. CDR3 length: 12 residues. V was cut by 7 bases and J by 5 bases, with 10 bases left in between. CDR3 residues: CASTQGGDTQYF. The CDR3 DNA reads TGTGCCAGCACCCAGGGGGGAGATACGCAGTATTTT.

The chain has TRBV11-3 and TRBJ2-1; D may be TRBD2 (7 bases). V lost 0 bases to trimming and J lost 7 bases, with 13 bases between them. Germline V CDR1 and CDR2: SGHNT, YENEEA. The CDR3 contains 15 residues. This chain's CDR3 is CASSLEGGGGNEQFF. As DNA, the CDR3 is TGTGCCAGCAGCTTAGAGGGGGGAGGGGGGAATGAGCAGTTCTTC.

The rearrangement links TRBV6-6 to TRBJ1-5; D uncertain. CDR1 MNHNY and CDR2 SVGAGI come from the germline V gene (reference sequence). The V end lost 5 bases, the J end lost 4 bases, and 9 bases lay between the germline ends. The CDR3 has 13 amino acids. The CDR3 region is CASSLQVNQPQHF. CDR3 nucleotides: TGTGCCAGCAGTCTTCAGGTGAATCAGCCCCAGCATTTT.

This clone was detected only a few times. The gene calls are TRBV13 and TRBJ1-1; D gene ambiguous. There are 15 residues in the CDR3. From germline, CDR1 is PRHDT and CDR2 FYEKMQ (reference sequence). V was clipped by 0 bases and J by 1 base, with 9 bases between them. CDR3 sequence (DNA): TGTGCCAGCAGCTTAGGCCTCCGGGAGAACACTGAAGCTTTCTTT. It encodes CASSLGLRENTEAFF.

This clone was counted between two and nine times. The chain combines TRBV18 with TRBJ2-1; TRBD1 matches at 10 bases. V lost 2 bases to trimming and J lost 7 bases; unmatched junction nucleotides: 5. The CDR3 totals 15 residues. The germline V gene encodes CDR1 KGHSH and CDR2 LQKENI. CDR3 in DNA: TGTGCCAGCTCACCATTAATGGGACAGGGGAATGAGCAGTTCTTC. Translation gives CASSPLMGQGNEQFF.

This clone showed up just a few times. This chain connects TRBV28 to TRBJ2-3; weak D call: TRBD1 (5 bases). Deletions cut 5 bases from V and 1 base from J, with 13 bases between. The CDR3 totals 15 residues. Germline CDR1 MDHEN, CDR2 SYDVKM. CDR3 nucleotides: TGTGCCAGCAGTCAGGCCAAAGGGGGCACAGATACGCAGTATTTT. Amino acids: CASSQAKGGTDTQYF.